This passage covers 13 T cell receptor beta chains from one sample sequenced in a study of T-cell memory formation after mild COVID-19. Each CDR3 protein gets one entry after TCRdb re-called the 5' RACE reads with MiXCR. Found here are about 360,000 distinct CDR3 sequences, 14% of them singletons; the top ten hold 22%. The sample consisted of PBMCs or a T cell subset sorted from them (not recorded which). These receptors were collected from a man between 18 and 35 years old who had mild COVID-19 (a few samples of this study predate the infection). Cell type and time point are not known.

This clonotype came up a few times. The rearrangement links TRBV30 to TRBJ2-3, with D possibly TRBD1 on 5 matching bases. The CDR3 sequence is 13 residues long. Germline V gene sequence: CDR1 GTSNPN, CDR2 SVGIG (reference sequence). Trimming stripped 1 base from V and 3 bases from J, with 8 bases between. In DNA, the CDR3 is TGTGCCTGGAGTGCTAAGGGGACAGATACGCAGTATTTT. Protein sequence: CAWSAKGTDTQYF.

This clonotype was detected a few times. This chain joins TRBV11-2 and TRBJ2-5; 10 bases agree with TRBD1. Germline values: CDR1 SGHAT, CDR2 FQNNGV. The CDR3 spans 14 residues. V shed 5 bases and J 3 bases; nucleotides not matched to a gene: 3. The CDR3 DNA reads TGTGCCAGCAGCATGACAGGGGGCGAAGAGACCCAGTACTTC. Protein: CASSMTGGEETQYF.

The J gene is TRBJ1-2, the V gene TRBV9, with TRBD1 as a possible D gene (6 bases). Looked up from germline, CDR1 is SGDLS and CDR2 is YYNGEE. The length of the CDR3 is 15 residues. The germline V and J ends were trimmed by 4 bases and 3 bases, with 16 bases remaining between them. CDR3 coding DNA: TGTGCCAGCAGCCTCACGGGGGGCCAGGACTATGGCTACACCTTC. As protein: CASSLTGGQDYGYTF.

This clonotype has ten or more counts. The J gene is TRBJ2-3, the V gene TRBV7-9, with D perhaps being TRBD1 or TRBD2 (5 bases each). V was clipped by 3 bases and J by 5 bases, with 9 bases between them. Germline CDR1 is SEHNR and CDR2 is FQNEAQ (reference sequence). CDR3 size: 13 residues. CDR3 coding DNA: TGTGCCAGCAGCTTGGTTGGGGGAGATACGCAGTATTTT. Translating it yields CASSLVGGDTQYF.

This clonotype was seen repeatedly, ten times or more. The V and J genes are TRBV5-1 and TRBJ2-2; D may be TRBD2 (5 bases). The ends were cut back, 2 bases at V and 1 base at J, with 6 bases in the middle. CDR1 SGHRS and CDR2 YFSETQ come from the germline V gene. CDR3 length: 14 residues. CDR3 loop: CASSLAVNTGELFF. DNA for the CDR3: TGCGCCAGCAGCTTAGCGGTGAACACCGGGGAGCTGTTTTTT.

V gene TRBV4-3 combines with J gene TRBJ2-3; D gene unclear. The germline gives CDR1 LGHNA, CDR2 YSLEER. The CDR3 is made up of 16 amino acids. Between the trimmed V and J ends, which lost 1 base and 2 bases, there was a span of 13 bases. The chain's CDR3 is CASSQGTNIPTDTQYF. The CDR3 DNA reads TGCGCCAGCAGCCAAGGCACCAATATCCCCACAGATACGCAGTATTTT.

The rearrangement links TRBV5-4 to TRBJ2-5, with a possible D match to TRBD1 (7 bases). The V gene lost 4 bases and the J gene lost 5 bases, with 15 bases spanning the gap. In germline, CDR1 is SGHNT, CDR2 YYREEE (reference sequence). The CDR3 is made up of 14 amino acids. CDR3 loop: CASSDLRGDETQYF. In DNA, the CDR3 is TGTGCCAGCAGCGACCTCAGGGGGGACGAGACCCAGTACTTC.

J is TRBJ1-1 and V is TRBV25-1; 7 nucleotides match TRBD1. Trimming cost V 1 base and J 3 bases; bases outside gene matches: 2. Germline V gene data show CDR1 as MGHDK and CDR2 as SYGVNS. This CDR3 spans 14 amino acids. CDR3 DNA: TGTGCCAGCAGTGAATGGGACAGTCACACTGAAGCTTTCTTT. Translating gives CASSEWDSHTEAFF. The full variable domain, in which reference TRBV25-1 and TRBJ1-1 provide the parts outside the CDR3, is EADIYQTPRYLVIGTGKKITLECSQTMGHDKMYWYQQDPGMELHLIHYSYGVNSTEKGDLSSESTVSRIRTEHFPLTLESARPSHTSQYLCASSEWDSHTEAFFGQGTRLTVV.

The V and J genes are TRBV20-1 and TRBJ1-1; no definite D call. V was clipped by 2 bases and J by 1 base, with 5 bases between them. This CDR3 region has 12 residues. Germline lookup yields CDR1 DFQATT and CDR2 SNEGSKA (reference sequence). CDR3 amino acids: CSARRWNTEAFF. In nucleotides, the CDR3 is TGCAGTGCTAGAAGGTGGAACACTGAAGCTTTCTTT.

The CDR3 sequence: CASSSARAKNQPQHF. Written as DNA, the CDR3 is TGTGCCAGCAGCTCCGCCAGGGCAAAGAATCAGCCCCAGCATTTT. The V and J genes are TRBV7-9 and TRBJ1-5; possibly TRBD1 for D (5 bases). Germline CDR1 SEHNR, CDR2 FQNEAQ (reference sequence). The V end was cut by 4 bases, the J end by 4 bases, with 14 bases between. The length of the CDR3 is 15 residues. The full variable domain, rest sourced from reference TRBV7-9 and TRBJ1-5, is DTGVSQNPRHKITKRGQNVTFRCDPISEHNRLYWYRQTLGQGPEFLTYFQNEAQLEKSRLLSDRFSAERPKGSFSTLEIQRTEQGDSAMYLCASSSARAKNQPQHFGDGTRLSIL.

This chain joins TRBV7-9 and TRBJ2-2; a weak D match, TRBD1 (5 bases). The CDR3 extends over 16 amino acids. Trimming cost V 2 bases and J 1 base, with 11 bases left between them. The germline V gene has CDR1 SEHNR and CDR2 FQNEAQ (reference sequence). The CDR3 loop is CASSLSAGLNTGELFF. In DNA form, the CDR3 reads TGTGCCAGCAGCTTATCCGCAGGGTTGAACACCGGGGAGCTGTTTTTT.

CDR3 residues: CASRPRQGARTWSPNYGYTF. The CDR3 DNA is TGTGCCAGCAGGCCCAGACAGGGGGCAAGAACATGGTCCCCTAACTATGGCTACACCTTC. This chain links TRBV28 with TRBJ1-2, with 10 bases lining up with TRBD1. CDR1 and CDR2 (germline): MDHEN, SYDVKM. V lost 6 bases, J lost 0 bases, and 19 bases stayed unmatched. The CDR3 has 20 amino acids.

This clonotype has a handful of counts. CDR3 bases: TGTGCCAGCAGCTTGAACCGGAATCAGCCCCAGCATTTT. Protein: CASSLNRNQPQHF. The genes are TRBV5-6 and TRBJ1-5; D remains unclear. V lost 1 base and J 4 bases, leaving 6 bases between the germline ends. CDR3 length: 13 residues. CDR1 is SGHDT, CDR2 YYEEEE, per germline. The whole variable domain, filled in from reference TRBV5-6 and TRBJ1-5, reads DAGVTQSPTHLIKTRGQQVTLRCSPKSGHDTVSWYQQALGQGPQFIFQYYEEEERQRGNFPDRFSGHQFPNYSSELNVNALLLGDSALYLCASSLNRNQPQHFGDGTRLSIL.